This TCR beta chain was profiled in a study of T-cell memory formation after mild COVID-19. Study results and limitations: Some SARS-CoV-2-responding clones were already detected in memory before infection. The SARS-CoV-2 specificity of second-wave clones reaching peak at day 37 remained unverified. Clones that contracted clustered mainly in CM and EM if CD4+ and in EMRA if CD8+.

A word on this clonotype: What it binds is not known.

Constant-segment-primed 5'RACE gave TCR alpha and TCR beta cDNA libraries with sample barcodes and UMIs. MiXCR, run by TCRdb on the 5' RACE reads, gives a single entry per CDR3 protein. The table includes hundreds of thousands of distinct CDR3 sequences, 25% to 30% detected once. In germline, CDR1 is SGHNT, CDR2 YYREEE (reference sequence). V was clipped by 1 base and J by 4 bases, with 5 bases between them. The CDR3 has 13 amino acids. The sequence came from an adult woman who had mild COVID-19 (a few samples of this study predate the infection). Cell type and time point are not known. The chain uses TRBV5-4 and TRBJ1-4, with D hard to call. Sequenced sample: PBMCs or a T cell subset sorted from them (not recorded which). CDR3 sequence: CASSLNSNEKLFF. The CDR3 nucleotides read TGTGCCAGCAGCTTGAACAGTAATGAAAAACTGTTTTTT.